Listed here are 10 T cell receptor beta chains from one sample, sequenced in a study of T cell changes during pregnancy in multiple sclerosis. Sequencing was performed with immunoSEQ multiplex PCR; in TCRdb, only in-frame clones are kept and a portion is missing. This sample has tens of thousands of clones, with 89% found just once. Sequencing was performed on CD4+ T cells from peripheral blood mononuclear cells, taken in the first trimester of pregnancy. The receptors here all came from a female donor with multiple sclerosis, enrolled in a pregnancy study.

The rearrangement uses TRBV6-1 and TRBJ2-6; D possibly corresponds to TRBD1 (5 bases). The CDR3 extends over 16 amino acids. In germline, CDR1 is MNHNS, CDR2 SASEGT. The V gene lost 2 bases and the J gene lost 3 bases, with 11 bases spanning the gap. In nucleotides, the CDR3 is TGTGCCAGCAGTGAATTCAAGGGGCGTGGGGCCAACGTCCTGACTTTC. Translating it yields CASSEFKGRGANVLTF.

This sequence joins TRBV5-6 and TRBJ1-1, with a weak D call TRBD1 (5 bases). Deletions cut 1 base from V and 11 bases from J, with 9 bases between. Germline V gene data show CDR1 as SGHDT and CDR2 as YYEEEE. This CDR3 spans 11 amino acids. The CDR3 nucleotides are TGTGCCAGCAGCTTGCGGACATCGGCTTTCTTT. Amino acid sequence: CASSLRTSAFF.

The chain couples TRBV6-4 to TRBJ1-1, with a weak D call TRBD1 (5 bases). Trimming shortened V by 0 bases and J by 5 bases, and 16 bases separated the two germline ends. This CDR3 is built from 16 residues. Germline loops: CDR1 MRHNA, CDR2 SNTAGT. The DNA of the CDR3 is TGTGCCAGCAGTGACTCCTTTAAGGCAGGGCGAACTGAAGCTTTCTTT. Its protein is CASSDSFKAGRTEAFF.

This clone appeared once. The chain recombines TRBV5-1 with TRBJ2-1; D not certain. CDR1 is SGHRS and CDR2 is YFSETQ in the germline V gene. The V end lost 2 bases, the J end lost 9 bases, and 6 bases lay between the germline ends. This CDR3 is built from 11 residues. Here the CDR3 reads CASSLPGEQFF. The CDR3, as DNA: TGCGCCAGCAGCTTACCGGGTGAGCAGTTCTTC. The variable domain in full, completed from reference TRBV5-1 and TRBJ2-1, reads KAGVTQTPRYLIKTRGQQVTLSCSPISGHRSVSWYQQTPGQGLQFLFEYFSETQRNKGNFPGRFSGRQFSNSRSEMNVSTLELGDSALYLCASSLPGEQFFGPGTRLTVL.

The chain couples TRBV5-1 to TRBJ2-1, with 8 bases matching TRBD2. Unmatched junction bases numbered 4, after V lost 1 base and J lost 4 bases. Germline V gene lookup returns CDR1 SGHRS and CDR2 YFSETQ. This CDR3 has 15 amino acids. The CDR3 spells CASSLSGGRYNEQFF. CDR3 sequence (DNA): TGCGCCAGCAGCTTGTCGGGGGGGAGATACAATGAGCAGTTCTTC.

The rearrangement joins TRBV5-6 to TRBJ1-6; D is uncertain. V shed 4 bases and J shed 9 bases, with 14 bases lying between them. This CDR3 has 14 residues. Germline-derived CDR1 and CDR2 are SGHDT and YYEEEE. The CDR3 region is CASSEPSTPSPLHF. In DNA form, the CDR3 reads TGTGCCAGCAGCGAACCCTCTACCCCTTCACCCCTCCACTTT. Full variable domain (missing parts from reference TRBV5-6 and TRBJ1-6): DAGVTQSPTHLIKTRGQQVTLRCSPKSGHDTVSWYQQALGQGPQFIFQYYEEEERQRGNFPDRFSGHQFPNYSSELNVNALLLGDSALYLCASSEPSTPSPLHFGNGTRLTVT.

V usage is TRBV7-2 and J usage is TRBJ1-5; the match to TRBD1 covers 11 bases. Trimming at V came to 5 bases and at J to 3 bases, leaving 6 bases not matched to a gene. Per the germline V gene, CDR1 is SGHTA and CDR2 is FQGNSA. This CDR3 comprises 16 residues. In DNA form, the CDR3 reads TGTGCCAGCAGCCTAAGGGACAGGGGGGCCAATCAGCCCCAGCATTTT. It codes for CASSLRDRGANQPQHF. The full variable domain, completed using reference TRBV7-2 and TRBJ1-5, is GAGVSQSPSNKVTEKGKDVELRCDPISGHTALYWYRQSLGQGLEFLIYFQGNSAPDKSGLPSDRFSAERTGGSVSTLTIQRTQQEDSAVYLCASSLRDRGANQPQHFGDGTRLSIL.

The chain recombines TRBV29-1 with TRBJ2-3; TRBD1 is a possible D gene (6 bases). Germline CDR1 reads SQVTM; CDR2 reads ANQGSEA. Trimming removed 6 bases from V and 5 bases from J, with 18 bases in between. The CDR3 length is 14 residues. CDR3 amino acids: CSVVPTGLGDTQYF. The CDR3 DNA sequence: TGCAGCGTGGTACCCACAGGGCTGGGAGATACGCAGTATTTT.

The chain uses TRBV4-2 and TRBJ1-1; possibly TRBD1 for D (6 bases). This CDR3 region has 17 residues. The V gene's germline CDR1 is LGHNA and CDR2 YNFKEQ. The V end lost 0 bases, the J end lost 6 bases, and 20 bases lay between the germline ends. The CDR3 spells CASSQDEVNRASSEAFF. The CDR3 DNA follows: TGTGCCAGCAGCCAAGATGAAGTTAACAGGGCGAGTTCTGAAGCTTTCTTT.

V gene TRBV14 combines with J gene TRBJ1-3, with D perhaps TRBD1 (6 bases). V was shortened by 0 bases and J by 6 bases, with 15 bases between the two germline ends. Germline CDR1 reads SGHDN; CDR2 reads FVKESK. The length of the CDR3 is 16 residues. The CDR3 is CASSQDALQGSNTIYF. DNA for the CDR3: TGTGCCAGCAGCCAAGACGCCCTGCAGGGGTCAAACACCATATATTTT.